The 28 T cell receptor beta chains listed next were all sequenced from one sample in a study of control samples from healthy donors and cancer patients. The assay was immunoSEQ multiplex PCR, and TCRdb's table has in-frame clones only and misses some. The data show some 78,000 clones, approximately 91% seen once. Sequencing was performed on blood. These receptors originate from a woman in her sixties in good health.

The chain links TRBV6-1 to TRBJ2-1, with a possible D match to TRBD2 (5 bases). CDR3 length equals 14 residues. Trimming shortened V by 1 base and J by 9 bases, and 13 bases separated the two germline ends. Germline V gene data show CDR1 as MNHNS and CDR2 as SASEGT. The CDR3 reads CASSEGLVRGEQFF. The CDR3 DNA reads TGTGCCAGCAGTGAAGGACTGGTACGGGGTGAGCAGTTCTTC.

The V and J genes are TRBV6-5 and TRBJ2-1, with TRBD1 identical over 7 bases. This CDR3 is built from 13 residues. Germline loops: CDR1 MNHEY, CDR2 SVGAGI. The V gene end was trimmed by 8 bases and the J gene end by 7 bases; junction bases not matched to a gene: 8. This CDR3 is CASAGQDKNEQFF. The CDR3 bases are TGTGCCAGCGCTGGACAGGATAAGAATGAGCAGTTCTTC.

The chain joins TRBV19 to TRBJ2-1, with D uncertain. The CDR3 length is 13 residues. Per the germline V gene, CDR1 is LNHDA and CDR2 is SQIVND (reference sequence). V lost 3 bases, J lost 2 bases, and 5 bases lay in between. In nucleotides, the CDR3 is TGTGCCAGTAGTATTCTAGCCTACAATGAGCAGTTCTTC. Protein product: CASSILAYNEQFF.

The chain is built from TRBV3-1 (or the pseudogene TRBV3-2) and TRBJ2-3; D remains ambiguous. V was trimmed by 2 bases and J by 2 bases, leaving 11 bases between them. Germline V gene data show CDR1 as LGHDT and CDR2 as YNNKEL (reference sequence). This CDR3 comprises 15 residues. For the CDR3, the DNA is TGTGCCAGCAGCCAATCACAGCTACCCACAGATACGCAGTATTTT. This sequence encodes CASSQSQLPTDTQYF.

This rearrangement joins TRBV6-5 to TRBJ2-5; 7 nucleotides line up with TRBD1. The CDR3 spans 16 residues. Germline values: CDR1 MNHEY, CDR2 SVGAGI. The J segment lost 7 bases and the V segment lost 4 bases, leaving 15 bases of the junction unmatched. The CDR3 is CASSSPDRARFGTQYF. For the CDR3, the DNA is TGTGCCAGCAGTTCCCCCGACAGGGCCCGGTTTGGGACCCAGTACTTC.

This clone was picked up a small number of times. This rearrangement joins TRBV19 to TRBJ1-1; D remains unclear. Germline V CDR1 and CDR2: LNHDA, SQIVND (reference sequence). The length of the CDR3 is 15 residues. V was cut by 6 bases and J by 1 base, with 15 bases left in between. This CDR3 reads CASREWRHKNTEAFF. The CDR3 coding sequence is TGTGCCAGTAGGGAGTGGAGACACAAGAACACTGAAGCTTTCTTT.

The rearrangement links TRBV28 to TRBJ2-1, with 8 nucleotides matching TRBD1. V was clipped by 6 bases and J by 9 bases; unmatched bases: 13. Germline V gives CDR1 MDHEN, CDR2 SYDVKM. The CDR3 is 15 residues long. The chain's CDR3 is CASRTQTYRGAEQFF. Here the CDR3 DNA reads TGTGCCAGCAGGACTCAAACATACAGGGGGGCTGAGCAGTTCTTC. The full variable domain, with the rest looked up from reference TRBV28 and TRBJ2-1, is DVKVTQSSRYLVKRTGEKVFLECVQDMDHENMFWYRQDPGLGLRLIYFSYDVKMKEKGDIPEGYSVSREKKERFSLILESASTNQTSMYLCASRTQTYRGAEQFFGPGTRLTVL.

The V gene is TRBV6-1, the J gene TRBJ2-2; 9 bases map to TRBD2. Germline CDR1 is MNHNS and CDR2 is SASEGT. The CDR3 contains 16 residues. The trim removed 4 bases at V and 5 bases at J, leaving 8 bases unmatched. The CDR3 DNA reads TGTGCCAGCAGTGCGGCTAGCGGGAAATCGACCGGGGAGCTGTTTTTT. It is translated as CASSAASGKSTGELFF.

The CDR3 coding sequence is TGTGCCAGCAGCCCCCAAGCACAGGGGGCGAGGGAGACCCAGTACTTC. It codes for CASSPQAQGARETQYF. The chain combines TRBV4-2 with TRBJ2-5; 9 bases are a match to TRBD1. Losses at the gene ends were 4 bases for V and 5 bases for J; bases not matched to a gene: 11. CDR1 and CDR2 from the germline V gene are LGHNA and YNFKEQ. The CDR3 loop spans 16 amino acids.

The chain couples TRBV5-1 to TRBJ1-1; tentatively, D is TRBD1 (6 bases). Deletions cut 7 bases from V and 1 base from J, with 8 bases between. CDR3 length: 12 residues. The germline gives CDR1 SGHRS, CDR2 YFSETQ. CDR3 sequence: CASGQPNTEAFF. CDR3 sequence (DNA): TGCGCCAGCGGACAGCCGAACACTGAAGCTTTCTTT.

The chain couples TRBV19 to TRBJ1-2; the D is unclear. The CDR3 loop spans 18 amino acids. The V end was cut by 6 bases, the J end by 8 bases, with 31 bases between. Looked up from germline, CDR1 is LNHDA and CDR2 is SQIVND (reference sequence). The CDR3 is CASSTRRRTTSRPYGYTF. CDR3 sequence (DNA): TGTGCCAGTAGCACTCGGCGCCGGACGACCTCCAGACCTTACGGCTACACCTTC. Full variable domain (remainder filled in from reference TRBV19 and TRBJ1-2): DGGITQSPKYLFRKEGQNVTLSCEQNLNHDAMYWYRQDPGQGLRLIYYSQIVNDFQKGDIAEGYSVSREKKESFPLTVTSAQKNPTAFYLCASSTRRRTTSRPYGYTFGSGTRLTVV.

The chain is built from TRBV19 and TRBJ2-2; 14 bases fit TRBD2. There are 16 residues in the CDR3. J gave up 1 base and V 10 bases, and 5 bases lay outside the gene matches. Germline CDR1 and CDR2: LNHDA and SQIVND (reference sequence). DNA of the CDR3: TGTGCCACGCGGACTAGCGGGAGGAGGAACACCGGGGAGCTGTTTTTT. Amino acid sequence: CATRTSGRRNTGELFF.

The rearrangement joins TRBV6-4 to TRBJ2-1, with a tentative D call TRBD2 (6 bases). The CDR3 extends over 14 amino acids. Germline V gene sequence: CDR1 MRHNA, CDR2 SNTAGT. The ends were cut back, 3 bases at V and 2 bases at J, with 8 bases in the middle. DNA for the CDR3: TGTGCCAGCAGTGATACGGGGGCCTACAATGAGCAGTTCTTC. It is translated as CASSDTGAYNEQFF.

This clone was counted a few times. The chain has TRBV3-1 (or the pseudogene TRBV3-2) and TRBJ1-2; 9 bases line up with TRBD1. The ends lost 4 bases at V and 8 bases at J; junction bases unmatched: 11. The CDR3 spans 15 residues. Germline V gene lookup returns CDR1 LGHDT and CDR2 YNNKEL (reference sequence). In DNA, the CDR3 is TGTGCCAGCAGCCTACGCAGACAGGGGGGCGAGGGCTACACCTTC. Encoded protein: CASSLRRQGGEGYTF.

As regards this clone: The same CDR3 also results from other DNA sequences found in this sample. The chain recombines TRBV18 with TRBJ2-2, with D uncertain. CDR3 length equals 12 residues. Deletions cut 3 bases from V and 5 bases from J, with 4 bases between. The germline CDR1 and CDR2 sequences are KGHSH and LQKENI. CDR3 loop: CASSPLTGELFF. CDR3 nucleotides: TGTGCCAGCTCACCTTTAACCGGGGAGCTGTTTTTT.

The rearrangement links TRBV7-2 to TRBJ2-3, with 10 nucleotides matching TRBD2. Germline lookup yields CDR1 SGHTA and CDR2 FQGNSA. The CDR3 sequence is 18 residues long. The V and J ends lost 2 bases and 2 bases, in that order; junction bases with no gene match: 10. CDR3 coding DNA: TGTGCCAGCAGCTTAAAATCCACAGCGGGGGGGTTCACAGATACGCAGTATTTT. Amino acid sequence: CASSLKSTAGGFTDTQYF.

The J gene is TRBJ2-7, the V gene TRBV21-1; the tabulated D call, TRBD2, remains unverified against the DNA. TRBV21-1 is a pseudogene locus. The CDR3 totals 20 residues. The CDR3 DNA reads TGTGCCAGCAGCCCCTCCCTGATCCTAGCGGGAGGGCCCATAGGCTACGAGCAGTACTTC. Amino acids: CASSPSLILAGGPIGYEQYF.

The chain carries TRBV28 and TRBJ2-1; D is perhaps TRBD2 (6 bases). CDR1 MDHEN and CDR2 SYDVKM come from the germline V gene. The CDR3 has 15 residues. Trimming cost V 2 bases and J 3 bases, with 11 bases left between them. The DNA for the CDR3 is TGTGCCAGCAGTTTACCGCTAGCGATCTACAATGAGCAGTTCTTC. Translating gives CASSLPLAIYNEQFF.

The CDR3 DNA sequence: TGTGCCAGCTCACCTTCTAGACTAGCCTGGAACACCGGGGAGCTGTTTTTT. Amino acids: CASSPSRLAWNTGELFF. The chain combines TRBV18 with TRBJ2-2, with 7 bases lining up with TRBD2. Germline lookup yields CDR1 KGHSH and CDR2 LQKENI. The CDR3 totals 17 residues. Trimming took 3 bases from V and 1 from J; bases not matched to a gene: 8.

This clone was found once. The chain combines TRBV10-3 with TRBJ2-5; 11 bases are shared with TRBD2. Germline V CDR1 and CDR2: ENHRY, SYGVKD. The CDR3 is 15 residues long. The trim removed 8 bases at V and 0 bases at J, leaving 5 bases unmatched. The CDR3: CAISGLAGYQETQYF. DNA for the CDR3: TGTGCCATCTCTGGACTAGCGGGTTACCAAGAGACCCAGTACTTC.

J is TRBJ1-1 and V is TRBV10-3; D is possibly TRBD1 (5 bases). There are 15 residues in the CDR3. With 5 bases removed from V and 0 bases from J, the gap between germline ends came to 13 bases. Germline-derived CDR1 and CDR2 are ENHRY and SYGVKD. CDR3: CAISPGSPMNTEAFF. DNA for the CDR3: TGTGCCATCAGTCCAGGGAGTCCCATGAACACTGAAGCTTTCTTT.

The J gene is TRBJ1-2, the V gene TRBV14, with D uncertain. The CDR3 runs to 11 residues. CDR1 SGHDN and CDR2 FVKESK come from the germline V gene. Trimming pared 0 bases from V and 7 bases from J, leaving 3 bases between. DNA of the CDR3: TGTGCCAGCAGCCAAGAGGGTGGCTACACCTTC. It codes for CASSQEGGYTF.

The chain links TRBV10-3 to TRBJ2-3; 9 bases are a match to TRBD2. From germline, CDR1 is ENHRY and CDR2 SYGVKD. The CDR3 runs to 15 residues. V lost 5 bases to trimming and J lost 4 bases; unmatched junction nucleotides: 7. The CDR3 DNA is TGTGCCATCAGTACCATAGCGGGAGTTGCAGATACGCAGTATTTT. The encoded protein is CAISTIAGVADTQYF.

V and J are TRBV6-2 or TRBV6-3 and TRBJ2-4; 8 nucleotides align to TRBD2. CDR3 length equals 17 residues. Germline CDR1 reads MNHEY; CDR2 reads SVGEGT. After removal of 2 bases from V and 0 bases from J, the junction contained 6 bases not matched to a gene. The CDR3 DNA follows: TGTGCCAGCAGTTACAAGAGGCTAGCGGGAGCCAAAAACATTCAGTACTTC. It specifies CASSYKRLAGAKNIQYF.

This chain uses TRBV7-3 with TRBJ2-3; TRBD2 is a possible D gene (6 bases). Germline loops: CDR1 SGHTA, CDR2 FQGTGA. Trimming took off 1 base at V and 4 bases at J, with 9 bases between the two ends. The CDR3 runs to 14 residues. The CDR3 DNA is TGTGCCAGCAGCTTAAATACGGGAGCAGATACGCAGTATTTT. This sequence encodes CASSLNTGADTQYF.

The gene calls are TRBV15 and TRBJ1-1, with 7 bases fitting TRBD1. The CDR3 is 13 residues long. Germline trimming cut 0 bases from V and 10 bases from J; bases unmatched to any gene: 5. CDR1 and CDR2 from the germline V gene are LNHNV and YYDKDF (reference sequence). The CDR3 DNA sequence: TGTGCCACCAGCAGAGATGGGGAGGGGGCAGCTTTCTTT. It translates to CATSRDGEGAAFF.

CDR3 coding DNA: TGTGCTAGTGGCCGTCCGGACCTGAACACTGAAGCTTTCTTT. Translation gives CASGRPDLNTEAFF. This rearrangement joins TRBV12-5 to TRBJ1-1; D ambiguous. V lost 6 bases, J lost 0 bases, and 11 bases lay in between. The CDR3 runs 14 residues. The germline CDR1 and CDR2 sequences are LGHNT and FRNRAP.

A single count supports this clone. Other DNA sequences of this sample code for an identical CDR3. The V call is TRBV18, the J call TRBJ2-3; no clear D gene. The V gene lost 3 bases and the J gene lost 6 bases, with 10 bases spanning the gap. The length of the CDR3 is 13 residues. Germline CDR1 KGHSH, CDR2 LQKENI. The CDR3 DNA sequence: TGTGCCAGCTCACCCGGTCTGACGGATACGCAGTATTTT. Translation gives CASSPGLTDTQYF.